This TCR beta chain appears in the sequencing data of a study of blood T cell repertoires in COVID-19. About the research overall: Some COVID-19 samples were acute and others convalescent; all came from the United States, Italy and Spain.

The CDR3 runs 13 residues. Germline CDR1 reads SQVTM; CDR2 reads ANQGSEA. The V and J ends lost 4 bases and 5 bases, in that order; junction bases with no gene match: 6. Enrolled through a virtual design, the participants were between 18 and 89 years of age and came from about two dozen US areas. Participants had their cohort set by participant-reported clinical history. Original analysis: Reference gene primers were amplified, and this amplification served to estimate nucleated cell counts. TCRdb keeps only in-frame clones here, not all; method: immunoSEQ multiplex PCR. V and J calls and clone size are as listed in that table; D and trimming were resolved from the DNA. This table holds hundreds of thousands of clones, approximately 83% found once.

The V gene is TRBV29-1, the J gene TRBJ2-3; TRBD1 agrees at 7 bases. The TCR originated in a woman in her fifties or sixties who had been exposed to COVID-19. What was sequenced was PBMCs or T cells enriched from blood (not recorded which). This CDR3 is CSVGPGGEDTQYF. CDR3 DNA sequence: TGCAGCGTTGGGCCAGGGGGAGAAGATACGCAGTATTTT.